The present entry profiles one T cell receptor beta chain with its context. Antigen unknown. The sample belongs to a study of post-analysis software for immune sequencing data. Overall study context: Included courses were relapsing-remitting and secondary progressive multiple sclerosis; progressive-relapsing multiple sclerosis was also included. Study-level points and caveats: When compared against controls, multiple sclerosis patients showed significantly lower normalized Chao1 diversity. A few TRBV segments were significantly more frequent in patients than in controls. TRBV5-6, TRBV5-1 and TRBV20-1 were among these segments.

Per germline, CDR1 MNHEY and CDR2 SVGAGI. V was clipped by 7 bases and J by 11 bases; unmatched bases: 15. The CDR3 contains 15 residues. The TCR beta cDNA libraries contained unique molecular identifiers. With roughly 1 to 10 million T cells as the source, a few hundred thousand cDNA molecules resulted. TCRdb re-derived calls from the PCR reads in MiXCR, one entry per CDR3 protein. The data contain 430,000 or so distinct CDR3 sequences, 35% to 45% of them singletons. The V call is TRBV6-5, the J call TRBJ1-1, with 11 bases lining up with TRBD1. The sequencing sample was made of blood. This TCR came from a girl under 10 years old with multiple sclerosis. CDR3 DNA sequence: TGTGCCAGCACACAATCCGGACAGGGGGCCCTGGGGGCTTTCTTT. It is translated as CASTQSGQGALGAFF.